This TCR beta chain was sequenced for a study of OX40 agonist ivuxolimab in advanced cancers. In terms of the full investigation: Ivuxolimab was a fully human IgG2 agonistic monoclonal antibody targeting the costimulatory receptor OX40 (CD134). Intravenous ivuxolimab was administered to patients every 2 weeks at six dose levels: 0.01, 0.1, 0.3, 1.5, 3 and 10 mg/kg. Of the 50 to 55 dose-escalation patients, hepatocellular carcinoma was present in around 20, melanoma in some 15, renal cell carcinoma in 9 and head and neck cancer in 9. A male proportion of about 79% and a mean age of around 60 years, ranging from about 23 to 90, were recorded for the dose-escalation cohort. Patients were allowed to have had prior anti-PD-1, anti-PD-L1 or anti-CTLA-4 therapy, and more than 35% of the dose-escalation patients had been treated with checkpoint inhibitors. Partial responses occurred in three dose-escalation patients: two with cutaneous melanoma and one with hepatocellular carcinoma. The point of sequencing TCRbeta in the periphery was to test whether ivuxolimab changed TCR sequence diversity and drove clonal T-cell expansion. The paper reports the monotherapy dose-escalation portion (N of about 50 patients) of the phase I ivuxolimab trial.

Results and caveats for the whole study, not just this receptor: Low levels of normalized T-cell clonal expansion were also seen in some patients who did not respond. At doses of 0.1 to 3.0 mg/kg, clonal expansion of both CD4+ and CD8+ T cells in blood was seen between baseline and week 6. Which antigens the clonally expanded peripheral T cells were specific for was not determined. Partial responders in the 0.1-3.0 mg/kg groups had among the lowest normalized peripheral clonal expansion, especially among CD8+ T cells. On average, CD8+ T cells showed more expanded clones than CD4+ T cells after ivuxolimab.

Note on this clone: Its recognized antigen is unknown. Base qualities are missing; no much larger clone stands one base away.

Looking up the germline V gene yields CDR1 SGHRS and CDR2 YFSETQ. Unmatched junction bases come to 5, with V trimmed by 3 bases and J by 8 bases. Spanning cysteine to phenylalanine, the CDR3 consists of 15 amino acids. The entry retains the CDR3 DNA only, 45 bases that are in frame from base 1. Patients with autoimmune disease history or receiving systemic immunosuppression were excluded from the trial. Peripheral blood for TCR sequencing was drawn from every dose cohort at baseline, at cycle 4 day 1 and at cycle 7 day 1. The samples were taken from a phase I, first-in-human, multicenter, open-label dose-escalation trial of ivuxolimab. Adults with locally advanced or metastatic melanoma, renal cell, hepatocellular, or head and neck squamous cell carcinoma were enrolled in the trial. CD4+ and CD8+ T cells were sorted separately from peripheral blood before TCR sequencing. To sequence the TCRbeta CDR3 region, genomic DNA was isolated from the sorted cells. The immunoSEQ Assay was used for sequencing of TCRbeta CDR3 regions. In its TCRdb copy, this immuneACCESS table keeps in-frame sequences only and misses some clones. Where compared with another copy, unresolved V genes explain less than half of these, and the others have no known cause. Across this sample there are approximately 120,000 clones, with under 95% seen only once. The top ten clonotypes cover approximately 0.81% of the sample.

The TCR originated in an adult with an advanced solid tumor such as melanoma, head and neck, liver or kidney cancer. Recombination connected TRBV5-1 to TRBJ1-6; 10 of the junction bases match TRBD1. This specimen consisted of CD4+ or CD8+ T cells sorted from blood, obtained in a trial of the OX40 agonist ivuxolimab. The nucleotides are TGCGCCAGCAGCTCCGGGACAGGGGTTTATTCACCCCTCCACTTT. The translation is CASSSGTGVYSPLHF. Outside the CDR3, residues come from the reference TRBV5-1 and TRBJ1-6 proteins, so the full variable domain is: KAGVTQTPRYLIKTRGQQVTLSCSPISGHRSVSWYQQTPGQGLQFLFEYFSETQRNKGNFPGRFSGRQFSNSRSEMNVSTLELGDSALYLCASSSGTGVYSPLHFGNGTRLTVT.